What follows are 4 T cell receptor beta chains derived from one specimen sequenced in a study of metastatic and nonmetastatic thyroid tumors. TCRdb re-called the PCR reads through MiXCR. The sample has about 40,000 clones; 17% are singletons. Patients underwent thyroid surgery, and none had received any treatment before it. What was sequenced was tumor tissue. Every receptor here comes from a female donor with papillary thyroid cancer or a benign thyroid nodule (not recorded which). Some clones in this sample may be carry-over from other donors' samples.

The V and J genes are TRBV20-1 and TRBJ2-7, with TRBD2 matching 9 bases. The CDR3 is 14 amino acids. Germline V gene data show CDR1 as DFQATT and CDR2 as SNEGSKA (reference sequence). Germline trimming cut 5 bases from V and 4 bases from J; bases unmatched to any gene: 9. DNA of the CDR3: TGCAGTGCTCCAGCGGGAGGCACCCAATACGAGCAGTACTTC. It codes for CSAPAGGTQYEQYF.

This clone was observed at least ten times. This chain joins TRBV4-3 and TRBJ2-2, with 10 nucleotides matching TRBD1. The germline V gene encodes CDR1 LGHNA and CDR2 YSLEER. The CDR3 loop spans 16 amino acids. Losses at the gene ends were 1 base for V and 4 bases for J; bases not matched to a gene: 3. The CDR3 DNA reads TGCGCCAGCAGCCAAGGACAGGGGGCGAGCACCGGGGAGCTGTTTTTT. Its translation: CASSQGQGASTGELFF.

In its sample, this clone was seen many times. CDR3 coding DNA: TGTGCCAGCAGTTTAAAAGGGGGCGGGACTGAAGCTTTCTTT. This codes for CASSLKGGGTEAFF. The V call is TRBV27, the J call TRBJ1-1, with 7 bases identical to TRBD1. Germline CDR1 is MNHEY and CDR2 is SMNVEV (reference sequence). J lost 5 bases, V lost 2 bases, and 5 bases had no gene match. The CDR3 extends over 14 amino acids.

This clone was observed many times. The rearrangement links TRBV30 to TRBJ1-5, with D possibly TRBD1 on 5 matching bases. Germline V gene sequence: CDR1 GTSNPN, CDR2 SVGIG (reference sequence). CDR3 length equals 13 residues. Trimming took off 1 base at V and 7 bases at J, with 11 bases between the two ends. As DNA, the CDR3 is TGTGCCTGGAGTGGGGGGGATTCCCAGCCCCAGCATTTT. Translation gives CAWSGGDSQPQHF.